This entry lists 14 T cell receptor beta chains sequenced from one sample in a study of regulatory T cells in long-lasting Graves disease. Combining iRepertoire HTBI primers with Arm-PCR of CDR3 regions, the authors built TCR beta libraries. TCRdb processed the multiplex PCR reads anew with MiXCR; each CDR3 protein has one entry. The sample lists about 340,000 distinct CDR3 sequences, 15% to 20% seen once, with less than 30% in the top ten. Time point given: persistent/refractory GD, antithyroid drugs over 5 years with positive TRAb. PBMC-extracted RNA yielded the TCR library. The starting material was peripheral blood mononuclear cells (PBMCs), obtained when the disease was refractory, from a patient treated with antithyroid drugs. The receptors shown here come from a female donor with Graves disease.

Concerning this clonotype itself: Just one base apart from a much larger clone, this may be a read error. The chain joins TRBV3-1 to TRBJ1-6, with D possibly TRBD1 on 5 matching bases. CDR3 length: 14 amino acids. Germline-derived CDR1 and CDR2 are LGHDT and YNNKEL (reference sequence). In DNA form, the CDR3 reads TGTGTCAGCAGCCAAGCGGCAGGGACTTCGGCCCTCCACTTT. Translated: CVSSQAAGTSALHF.

This chain uses TRBV7-4 with TRBJ1-4; D possibly corresponds to TRBD1 (5 bases). CDR1 is SGHVT, CDR2 SQSDAQ, per germline. Trimming left V 4 bases short and J 5 bases short, with 17 bases between. This CDR3 is 16 amino acids long. The CDR3 DNA is TGTGCCAGCAGCTCTCCCGGCAGGGTGAGAAATGAAAAACTGTTTTTT. Translated: CASSSPGRVRNEKLFF. Supplemented by reference TRBV7-4 and TRBJ1-4, the full variable domain reads GAGVSQSPRYKVAKRGRDVALRCDSISGHVTLYWYRQTLGQGSEVLTYSQSDAQRDKSGRPSGRFSAERPERSVSTLKIQRTEQGDSAVYLCASSSPGRVRNEKLFFGSGTQLSVL.

This chain links TRBV3-1 with TRBJ2-1, with D perhaps assigned TRBD1 or TRBD2 (5 bases each). The CDR3 totals 15 residues. In germline, CDR1 is LGHDT, CDR2 YNNKEL (reference sequence). Trimming left V 1 base short and J 7 bases short, with 14 bases between. This CDR3 is CASSQAWGAGNEQFF. CDR3 bases: TGTGCCAGCAGCCAAGCATGGGGCGCGGGTAATGAGCAGTTCTTC.

This clonotype was counted only a few times. This sequence joins TRBV19 and TRBJ2-4; D not certain. V lost 3 bases, J lost 1 base, and 16 bases lay in between. This CDR3 is 17 amino acids long. Germline V gene lookup returns CDR1 LNHDA and CDR2 SQIVND (reference sequence). The CDR3: CASSMNYGVLAKNIQYF. In DNA, the CDR3 is TGTGCCAGTAGTATGAATTATGGAGTTTTGGCCAAAAACATTCAGTACTTC.

This clonotype was picked up a small number of times. The chain links TRBV6-2 or TRBV6-3 to TRBJ2-2, with 8 bases lining up with TRBD2. The CDR3 totals 17 residues. With V trimmed by 6 bases and J by 7 bases, 16 bases remained unmatched. Germline CDR1 and CDR2: MNHEY and SVGEGT. The CDR3 sequence: CASSFQREILLNGELFF. The CDR3 nucleotides read TGTGCCAGCAGCTTTCAGCGGGAGATTCTGCTGAACGGGGAGCTGTTTTTT.

Notes on this clonotype: This may arise from a read error, as a much more abundant clone is one base away. This chain uses TRBV12-5 with TRBJ2-2; D is ambiguous. Germline V CDR1 and CDR2: LGHNT, FRNRAP. Trimming removed 5 bases at V and 4 bases at J, with 5 bases between. The CDR3 loop spans 12 amino acids. DNA for the CDR3: TGTGCTAGTGGTACTGTCACCGGGGAGCTGTTTTTT. This codes for CASGTVTGELFF.

This clonotype was seen repeatedly, ten times or more. V gene TRBV3-1 combines with J gene TRBJ1-1; unclear D gene. Germline V lookup: CDR1 LGHDT, CDR2 YNNKEL (reference sequence). CDR3 length: 12 residues. V was pared by 3 bases and J by 10 bases, with 12 bases between. For the CDR3, the DNA is TGTGCCAGCAGCCAGAGATCGGTGAGAGCTTTCTTT. This sequence encodes CASSQRSVRAFF.

This clonotype was recorded many times. The V gene is TRBV20-1, the J gene TRBJ2-5, with 9 positions matching TRBD2. The junction had 8 bases not matched to a gene; V was cut back by 1 base and J by 5 bases. Germline CDR1 DFQATT, CDR2 SNEGSKA (reference sequence). This CDR3 has 15 residues. As DNA, the CDR3 is TGCAGTGCTAGAGCGGCGCGGGGGGGCGGGGAGACCCAGTACTTC. The encoded protein is CSARAARGGGETQYF.

There are many counts of this clonotype. V and J are TRBV11-2 and TRBJ1-2; the D gene is possibly TRBD1 (6 bases). Per the germline V gene, CDR1 is SGHAT and CDR2 is FQNNGV. V was shortened by 3 bases and J by 4 bases, with 15 bases between the two germline ends. The CDR3 runs 15 residues. The CDR3 reads CASSFTGTLRYGYTF. For the CDR3, the DNA is TGTGCCAGCAGCTTTACCGGGACACTGCGCTATGGCTACACCTTC.

In its sample, this clonotype was seen a few times. The J gene is TRBJ1-2, the V gene TRBV4-1; 10 bases match TRBD1. Germline V gene data show CDR1 as MGHRA and CDR2 as YSYEKL. CDR3 length equals 15 residues. With 4 bases clipped from V and 5 bases from J, the junction kept 7 bases outside the gene matches. The CDR3 here is CASSPDRGLLYGYTF. In DNA, the CDR3 is TGCGCCAGCAGCCCTGACAGGGGGCTACTATATGGCTACACCTTC.

This clonotype was detected many times. The CDR3 loop is CASSLVQTYGYTF. CDR3 coding DNA: TGTGCCAGCAGCTTAGTGCAGACCTATGGCTACACCTTC. The chain combines TRBV11-2 with TRBJ1-2; no clear D gene. The V end was cut by 1 base, the J end by 4 bases, with 7 bases between. The germline gives CDR1 SGHAT, CDR2 FQNNGV. The CDR3 covers 13 residues.

The rearrangement joins TRBV29-1 to TRBJ1-1; 7 bases are shared with TRBD1. This CDR3 is built from 14 residues. V gave up 7 bases and J gave up 1 base; unmatched junction bases: 9. CDR1 is SQVTM, CDR2 ANQGSEA, per germline. The CDR3 nucleotides are TGCAGCGCAGACCGGGACAGACAGAACACTGAAGCTTTCTTT. It is translated as CSADRDRQNTEAFF.

At least ten counts were recorded for this clonotype. The rearrangement joins TRBV7-9 to TRBJ2-7, with TRBD2 matching 12 bases. CDR3 length: 13 residues. Losses at the gene ends were 8 bases for V and 6 bases for J; bases not matched to a gene: 5. Germline CDR1 and CDR2: SEHNR and FQNEAQ (reference sequence). The CDR3 DNA follows: TGTGCCAGCGTCCCACTAGCGGGAGGCGAGCAGTACTTC. Its protein is CASVPLAGGEQYF.

At least ten counts were recorded for this clonotype. The chain recombines TRBV5-1 with TRBJ2-5; unclear D gene. The CDR3 sequence is 17 residues long. The V gene's germline CDR1 is SGHRS and CDR2 YFSETQ. Trimming pared 0 bases from V and 0 bases from J, leaving 15 bases between. The CDR3 sequence is CASSLAKGRSHQETQYF. The CDR3 DNA reads as TGCGCCAGCAGCTTGGCCAAAGGTCGGAGCCACCAAGAGACCCAGTACTTC.